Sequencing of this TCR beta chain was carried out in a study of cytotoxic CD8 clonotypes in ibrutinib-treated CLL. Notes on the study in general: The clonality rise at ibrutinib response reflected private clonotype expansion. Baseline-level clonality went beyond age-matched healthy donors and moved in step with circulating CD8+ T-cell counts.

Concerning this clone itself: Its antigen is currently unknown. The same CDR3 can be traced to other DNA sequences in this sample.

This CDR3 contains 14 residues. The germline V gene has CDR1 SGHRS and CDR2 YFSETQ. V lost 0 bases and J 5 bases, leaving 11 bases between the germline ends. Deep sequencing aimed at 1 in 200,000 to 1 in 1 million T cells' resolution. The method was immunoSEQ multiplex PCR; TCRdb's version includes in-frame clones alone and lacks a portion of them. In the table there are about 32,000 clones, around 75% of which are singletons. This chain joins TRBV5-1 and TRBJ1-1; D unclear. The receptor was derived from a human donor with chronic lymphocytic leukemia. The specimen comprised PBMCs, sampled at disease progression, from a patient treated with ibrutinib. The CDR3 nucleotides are TGCGCCAGCAGCTTGGGACTACTTCCAACTGAAGCTTTCTTT. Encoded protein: CASSLGLLPTEAFF.